What follows is one TCR beta chain and its context. Antigen: not known. This record comes from a study of beta chain features in type 1 diabetes. Overall study results and limits: In cDNA sequencing, cells with high TCR expression could be over-represented. Within each of all four CD4+ subsets, Type 1 diabetes patients had TCRB CDR3s that were moderately but significantly shorter. Naive, central memory and Treg TCRB repertoires appeared more alike in patients than in healthy donors.

CD45RO/CCR7/CD25/CD127/CD95/CD27 staining was used to isolate CD4+ naive, central memory, regulatory and stem cell-like memory cells by sorting. Expressed TCRB transcripts were sequenced, since all the RNA that had been isolated was reverse transcribed. The method was immunoSEQ multiplex PCR; TCRdb's version includes in-frame clones alone and lacks a portion of them. The sample lists almost 350,000 clones, 7.5% to 9% seen once, with around 0.44% in the top ten. Trimming cost V 5 bases and J 5 bases; bases outside gene matches: 11. This CDR3 has 16 residues. CDR1 and CDR2 (germline): SGHTA, FQGTGA. The clonotype was recovered from a woman aged 18-30 years in good health. Sequencing input: central memory CD4+ T cells from blood. The chain has TRBV7-3 and TRBJ2-1; TRBD2 aligns across 8 bases. The CDR3 sequence: CASSPIPGTSDNEQFF. As DNA, the CDR3 is TGTGCCAGCAGCCCCATTCCCGGGACTAGTGACAATGAGCAGTTCTTC. Full variable domain (missing parts from reference TRBV7-3 and TRBJ2-1): GAGVSQTPSNKVTEKGKYVELRCDPISGHTALYWYRQSLGQGPEFLIYFQGTGAADDSGLPNDRFFAVRPEGSVSTLKIQRTERGDSAVYLCASSPIPGTSDNEQFFGPGTRLTVL.